This T cell receptor beta chain was obtained from a study of cytotoxic CD8 clonotypes in ibrutinib-treated CLL. The wider study: Response samples were taken after a median around eleven months of treatment, range 6 to 36.

From germline, CDR1 is LNHDA and CDR2 SQIVND (reference sequence). V dropped 3 bases and J dropped 11 bases, with 14 bases sitting between them. The CDR3 sequence is 13 residues long. TCRdb keeps only in-frame clones here, not all; method: immunoSEQ multiplex PCR. Among approximately 84,000 clones listed, 70% to 80% were seen once. This clonotype originated in a human donor with chronic lymphocytic leukemia. The material was PBMCs, obtained after 12 months of ibrutinib treatment. V and J are TRBV19 and TRBJ2-4; the D is unclear. In nucleotides, the CDR3 is TGTGCCAGTAGTATGGAAAGCCGACTTGTTCAGTACTTC. Residues: CASSMESRLVQYF. Variable domain in full (rest from reference TRBV19 and TRBJ2-4): DGGITQSPKYLFRKEGQNVTLSCEQNLNHDAMYWYRQDPGQGLRLIYYSQIVNDFQKGDIAEGYSVSREKKESFPLTVTSAQKNPTAFYLCASSMESRLVQYFGAGTRLSVL.